This T cell receptor beta chain was sequenced in a study of CD8 T cells in Susac syndrome. The CDR3 contains 14 residues. Germline values: CDR1 SQVTM, CDR2 ANQGSEA. The V gene lost 1 base and the J gene lost 6 bases, with 13 bases spanning the gap. Reverse transcription of 0.5 to 1 ug RNA was performed with random hexamers. Multiplex immunoSEQ PCR targeted 54 Vbeta and 13 Jbeta TCR beta segments. TCRdb recomputed calls from the immunoSEQ multiplex PCR reads with MiXCR, one row per CDR3 protein. The sample has approximately 120,000 distinct CDR3 sequences, over 90% seen once. TCR beta sequences were obtained from blood CD8+ and CD4+ T cells.

Sequences were obtained from CD8+ T cells from PBMCs. The chain carries TRBV29-1 and TRBJ2-1; D tentatively fits TRBD1 or TRBD2 (6 bases each). This TCR was sampled from a human donor with multiple sclerosis. This CDR3 is CSVEGTGGGNEQFF. The CDR3 DNA is TGCAGCGTTGAAGGTACTGGAGGGGGCAATGAGCAGTTCTTC.